The clone carrying this T cell receptor beta chain appeared a few times. This sample was taken from a study of early T cells in non-severe SARS-CoV-2 infection. TCRdb reprocessed the 5' RACE reads with MiXCR, giving one entry per CDR3 protein. The data show 98,000 or so distinct CDR3 sequences, 9% to 13% seen once. The CDR3 is made up of 13 amino acids. The germline V gene has CDR1 DFQATT and CDR2 SNEGSKA (reference sequence). The ends were cut back, 5 bases at V and 0 bases at J, with 5 bases in the middle. Sequences were obtained from whole blood. The receptor comes from an adult who was a healthcare worker with PCR-confirmed SARS-CoV-2 infection or an uninfected control (not recorded which). The genes are TRBV20-1 and TRBJ2-6; D is ambiguous. CDR3 protein: CSAYRSGANVLTF. The CDR3 DNA reads as TGCAGTGCTTACCGCTCTGGGGCCAACGTCCTGACTTTC.